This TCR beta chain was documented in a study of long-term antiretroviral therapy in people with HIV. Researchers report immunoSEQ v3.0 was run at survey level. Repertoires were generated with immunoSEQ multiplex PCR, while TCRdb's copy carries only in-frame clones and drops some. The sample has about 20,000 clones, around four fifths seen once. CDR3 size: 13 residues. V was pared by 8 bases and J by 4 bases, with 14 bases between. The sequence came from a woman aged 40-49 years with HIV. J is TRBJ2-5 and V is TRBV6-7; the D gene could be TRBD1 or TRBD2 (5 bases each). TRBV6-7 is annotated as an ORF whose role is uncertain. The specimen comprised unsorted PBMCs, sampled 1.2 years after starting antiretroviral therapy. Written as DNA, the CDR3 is TGTGCCAGCCTGGGGGAGCCCGTAGAGACCCAGTACTTC. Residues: CASLGEPVETQYF.